This TCR beta chain is drawn from a study of T-cell memory formation after mild COVID-19. Background on the study: TCR clusters largely stayed donor specific. The study's findings and limits: CD4/CD8 balance characterized clones contracting day 15 to 85, and CD4+ skew characterized later expanders. CM and EM subsets held most contracting CD4+ clones; EMRA held CD8+ ones. Second-wave clones peaking on day 37 lacked confirmed SARS-CoV-2 specificity.

TCRdb fed the 5' RACE reads into MiXCR, producing one record per CDR3 protein. The sample has under 250,000 distinct CDR3 sequences; 9.5% to 10% are singletons. Looked up from germline, CDR1 is SEHNR and CDR2 is FQNEAQ (reference sequence). V was cut by 8 bases and J by 2 bases, with 10 bases left in between. There are 13 residues in the CDR3. With respect to this clonotype: What it binds is unknown.

This sequence joins TRBV7-9 and TRBJ1-3; no firm D call. The TCR was taken from a man aged 18 to 35 who had mild COVID-19 (a few samples of this study predate the infection). Cell type and time point are not known. Sample: PBMCs or a T cell subset sorted from them (not recorded which). CDR3 sequence (DNA): TGTGCCAGCGAAGCAGGCCCTGGAAACACCATATATTTT. Its protein is CASEAGPGNTIYF.